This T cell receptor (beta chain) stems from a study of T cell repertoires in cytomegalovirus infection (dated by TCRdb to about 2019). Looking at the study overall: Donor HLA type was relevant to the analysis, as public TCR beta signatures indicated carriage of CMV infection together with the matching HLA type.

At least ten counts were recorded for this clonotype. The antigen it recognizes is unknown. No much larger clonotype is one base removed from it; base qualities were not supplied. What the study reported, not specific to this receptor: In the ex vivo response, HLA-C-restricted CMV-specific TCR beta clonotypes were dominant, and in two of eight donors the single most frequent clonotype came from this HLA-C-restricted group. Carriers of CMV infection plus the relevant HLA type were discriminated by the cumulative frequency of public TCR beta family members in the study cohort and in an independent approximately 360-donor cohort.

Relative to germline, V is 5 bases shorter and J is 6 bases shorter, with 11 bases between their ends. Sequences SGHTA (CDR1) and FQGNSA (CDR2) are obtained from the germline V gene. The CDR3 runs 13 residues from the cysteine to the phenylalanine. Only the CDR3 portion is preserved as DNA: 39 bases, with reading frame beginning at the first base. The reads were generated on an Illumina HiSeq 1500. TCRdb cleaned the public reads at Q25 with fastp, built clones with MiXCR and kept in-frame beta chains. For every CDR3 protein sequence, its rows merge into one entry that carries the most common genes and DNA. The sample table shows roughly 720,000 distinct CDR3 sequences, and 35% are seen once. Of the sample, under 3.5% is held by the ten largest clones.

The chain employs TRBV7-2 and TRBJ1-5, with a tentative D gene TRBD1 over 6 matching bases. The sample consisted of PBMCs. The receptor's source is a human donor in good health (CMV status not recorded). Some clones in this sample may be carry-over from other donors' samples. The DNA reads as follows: TGTGCCAGCAGCCCACTAGGGGGTCAGCCCCAGCATTTT. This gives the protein CASSPLGGQPQHF.